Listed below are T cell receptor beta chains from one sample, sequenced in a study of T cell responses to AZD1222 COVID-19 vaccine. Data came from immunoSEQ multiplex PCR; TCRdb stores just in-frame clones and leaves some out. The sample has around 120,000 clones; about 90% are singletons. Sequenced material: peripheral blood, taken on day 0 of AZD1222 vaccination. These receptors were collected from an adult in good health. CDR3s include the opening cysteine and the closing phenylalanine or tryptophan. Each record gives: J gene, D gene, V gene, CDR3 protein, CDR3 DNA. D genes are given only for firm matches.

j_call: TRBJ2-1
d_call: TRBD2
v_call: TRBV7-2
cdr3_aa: CASSLEAGVPYNEQFF
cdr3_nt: TGTGCCAGCAGCTTAGAGGCGGGAGTACCTTACAATGAGCAGTTCTTC

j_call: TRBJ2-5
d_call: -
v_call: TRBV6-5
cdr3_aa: CASSYDSWGFGETQYF
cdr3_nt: TGTGCCAGCAGTTACGACAGCTGGGGTTTTGGGGAGACCCAGTACTTC

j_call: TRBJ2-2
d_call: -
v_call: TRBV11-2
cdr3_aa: CASSPSDGELFF
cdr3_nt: TGTGCCAGCAGCCCCTCGGACGGGGAGCTGTTTTTT

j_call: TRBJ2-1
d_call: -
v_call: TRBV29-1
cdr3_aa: CSVLRRNEQFF
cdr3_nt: TGCAGCGTGCTCAGAAGGAATGAGCAGTTCTTC

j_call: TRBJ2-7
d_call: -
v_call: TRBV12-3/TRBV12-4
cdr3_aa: CASTLNTEQYF
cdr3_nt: TGTGCCAGCACCCTAAACACCGAGCAGTACTTC

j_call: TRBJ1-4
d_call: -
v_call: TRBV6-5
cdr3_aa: CASSWGRKNEKLFF
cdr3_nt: TGTGCCAGCAGTTGGGGCAGGAAGAATGAAAAACTGTTTTTT

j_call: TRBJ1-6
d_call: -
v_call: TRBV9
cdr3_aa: CASSVDSPGGNSPLHF
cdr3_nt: TGTGCCAGCAGCGTAGATTCACCCGGGGGGAATTCACCCCTCCACTTT

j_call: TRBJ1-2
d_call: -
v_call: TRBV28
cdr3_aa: CASSLGALNYGYTF
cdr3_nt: TGTGCCAGCAGTTTAGGGGCCCTTAACTATGGCTACACCTTC

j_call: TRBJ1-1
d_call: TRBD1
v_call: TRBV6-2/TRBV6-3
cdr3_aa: CASSYGDRVAEAFF
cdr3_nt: TGTGCCAGCAGTTACGGGGACAGGGTTGCTGAAGCTTTCTTT

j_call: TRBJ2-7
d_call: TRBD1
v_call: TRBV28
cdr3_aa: CASSSAGTGATEQYF
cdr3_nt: TGTGCCAGCAGTTCCGCCGGGACAGGGGCAACCGAGCAGTACTTC

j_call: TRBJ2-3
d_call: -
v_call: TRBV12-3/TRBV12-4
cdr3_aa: CASTDGEDTQYF
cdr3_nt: TGTGCCAGCACCGACGGGGAGGATACGCAGTATTTT

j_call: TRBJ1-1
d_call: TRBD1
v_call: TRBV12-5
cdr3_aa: CASGPLTGGKTEAFF
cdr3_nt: TGTGCTAGTGGTCCCCTGACAGGGGGCAAAACTGAAGCTTTCTTT